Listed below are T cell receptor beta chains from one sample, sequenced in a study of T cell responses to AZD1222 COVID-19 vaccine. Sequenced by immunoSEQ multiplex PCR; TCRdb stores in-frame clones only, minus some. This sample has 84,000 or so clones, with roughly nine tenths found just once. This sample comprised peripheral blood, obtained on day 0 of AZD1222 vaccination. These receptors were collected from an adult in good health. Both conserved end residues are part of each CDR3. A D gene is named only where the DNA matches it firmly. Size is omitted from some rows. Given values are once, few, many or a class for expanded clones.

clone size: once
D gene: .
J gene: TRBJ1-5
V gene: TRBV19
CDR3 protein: CASNERRGGPGRRLGDQPQHF
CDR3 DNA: TGTGCCAGTAACGAGAGAAGGGGGGGGCCCGGCAGGAGGTTGGGTGATCAGCCCCAGCATTTT

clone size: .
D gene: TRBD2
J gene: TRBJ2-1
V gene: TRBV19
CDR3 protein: CASSMTASGRAVNEQFF
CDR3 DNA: TGTGCCAGTAGTATGACGGCTAGCGGGAGGGCCGTCAATGAGCAGTTCTTC

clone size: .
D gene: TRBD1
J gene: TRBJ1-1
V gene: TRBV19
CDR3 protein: CATRLGQGRTEAFF
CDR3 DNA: TGTGCCACACGACTCGGACAGGGTAGGACTGAAGCTTTCTTT

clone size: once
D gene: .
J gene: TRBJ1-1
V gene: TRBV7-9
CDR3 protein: CASSLAGGRTEAFF
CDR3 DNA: TGTGCCAGCAGCTTAGCGGGGGGGAGAACTGAAGCTTTCTTT

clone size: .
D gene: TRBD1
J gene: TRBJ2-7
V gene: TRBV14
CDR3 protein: CASSRRTGEYEQYF
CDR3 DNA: TGTGCCAGCAGCCGCCGGACAGGGGAATACGAGCAGTACTTC

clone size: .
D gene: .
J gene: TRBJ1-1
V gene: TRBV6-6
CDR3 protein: CASSLDSLNTEAFF
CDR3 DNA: TGTGCCAGCAGCTTGGACAGCTTGAACACTGAAGCTTTCTTT

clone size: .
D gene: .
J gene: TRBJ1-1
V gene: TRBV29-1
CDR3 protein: CSVELSGNTEAFF
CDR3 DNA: TGCAGCGTTGAACTATCAGGGAACACTGAAGCTTTCTTT

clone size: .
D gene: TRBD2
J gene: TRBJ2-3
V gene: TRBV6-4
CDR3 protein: CASSDSTSGSDTQYF
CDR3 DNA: TGTGCCAGCAGTGACTCGACTAGCGGGTCAGATACGCAGTATTTT

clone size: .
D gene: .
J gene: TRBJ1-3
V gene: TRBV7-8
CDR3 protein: CASSLGQLFSGNTIYF
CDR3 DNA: TGTGCCAGCAGCTTAGGACAGCTGTTCTCTGGAAACACCATATATTTT

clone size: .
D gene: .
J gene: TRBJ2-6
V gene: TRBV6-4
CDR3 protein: CASSLGGFSSGANVLTF
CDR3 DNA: TGTGCCAGCAGCCTCGGTGGGTTCTCTTCTGGGGCCAACGTCCTGACTTTC

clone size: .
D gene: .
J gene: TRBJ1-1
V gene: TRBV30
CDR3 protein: CAWRRGVYRDNTEAFF
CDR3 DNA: TGTGCCTGGAGGAGGGGAGTGTATCGGGATAACACTGAAGCTTTCTTT

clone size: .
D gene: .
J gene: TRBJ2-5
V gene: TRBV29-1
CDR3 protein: CTTDVQPGTQYF
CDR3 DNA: TGCACCACTGATGTCCAGCCCGGAACCCAGTACTTC

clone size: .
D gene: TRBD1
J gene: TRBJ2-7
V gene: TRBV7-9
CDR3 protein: CASSLQGNEAEQYF
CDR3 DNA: TGTGCCAGCAGCCTACAGGGGAACGAGGCCGAGCAGTACTTC

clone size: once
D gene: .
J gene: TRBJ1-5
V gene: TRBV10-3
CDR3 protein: CAIENSYSNQPQHF
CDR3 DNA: TGTGCCATCGAGAACAGCTATAGCAATCAGCCCCAGCATTTT

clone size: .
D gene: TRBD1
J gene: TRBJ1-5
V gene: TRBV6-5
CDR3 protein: CASSQGGPQHF
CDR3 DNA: TGTGCCAGCAGTCAGGGGGGGCCCCAGCATTTT

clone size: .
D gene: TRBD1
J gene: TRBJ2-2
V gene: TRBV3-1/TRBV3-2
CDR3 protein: CASSPTTGDTGELFF
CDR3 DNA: TGTGCCAGCAGCCCAACCACAGGGGACACCGGGGAGCTGTTTTTT

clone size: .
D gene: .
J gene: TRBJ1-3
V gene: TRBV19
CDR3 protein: CASMGLLSGNTIYF
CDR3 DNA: TGTGCCAGTATGGGACTGCTCTCTGGAAACACCATATATTTT

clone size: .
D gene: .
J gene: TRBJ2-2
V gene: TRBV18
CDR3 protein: CASSPQGRVARRANTGELFF
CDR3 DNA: TGTGCCAGCTCACCCCAGGGCAGGGTAGCCCGAAGGGCGAACACCGGGGAGCTGTTTTTT

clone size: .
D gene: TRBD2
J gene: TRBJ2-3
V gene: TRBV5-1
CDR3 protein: CASSRRLAGALSTDTQYF
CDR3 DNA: TGCGCCAGCAGCCGCCGACTAGCGGGAGCCCTTAGCACAGATACGCAGTATTTT

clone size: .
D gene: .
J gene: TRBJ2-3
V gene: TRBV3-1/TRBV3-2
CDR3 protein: CASSQMSRGADTQYF
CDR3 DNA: TGTGCCAGCAGCCAAATGTCTAGAGGTGCAGATACGCAGTATTTT

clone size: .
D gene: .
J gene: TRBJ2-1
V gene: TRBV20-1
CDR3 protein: CSASTTRTNEQFF
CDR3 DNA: TGCAGTGCTAGTACTACTAGGACCAATGAGCAGTTCTTC

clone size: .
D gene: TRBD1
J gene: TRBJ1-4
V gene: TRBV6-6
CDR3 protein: CASSFGQGNEKLFF
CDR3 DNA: TGTGCCAGCAGTTTCGGACAGGGGAATGAAAAACTGTTTTTT

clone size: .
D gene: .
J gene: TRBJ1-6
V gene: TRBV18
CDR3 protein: CASSRRAVGDSPLHF
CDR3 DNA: TGTGCCAGCTCACGCCGGGCAGTAGGGGATTCACCCCTCCACTTT

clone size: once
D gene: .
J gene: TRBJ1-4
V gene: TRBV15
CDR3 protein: CATSREVGAQDNEKLFF
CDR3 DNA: TGTGCCACCAGCAGAGAAGTCGGGGCACAGGATAATGAAAAACTGTTTTTT

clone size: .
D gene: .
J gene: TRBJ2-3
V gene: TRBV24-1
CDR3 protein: CATSDTGAGTDTQYF
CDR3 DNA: TGTGCCACCAGTGATACAGGCGCGGGCACAGATACGCAGTATTTT

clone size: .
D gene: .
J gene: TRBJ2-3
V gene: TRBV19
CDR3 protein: CASSESSAWGTQYF
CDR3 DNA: TGTGCCAGTAGCGAGAGTAGCGCCTGGGGTACGCAGTATTTT

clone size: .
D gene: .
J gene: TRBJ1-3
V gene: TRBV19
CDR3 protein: CASSTLEGRNTIYF
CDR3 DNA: TGTGCCAGTAGTACCCTTGAGGGGAGAAACACCATATATTTT

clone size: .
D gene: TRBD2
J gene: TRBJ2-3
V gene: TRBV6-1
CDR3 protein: CASSELAGRGPDTQYF
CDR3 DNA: TGTGCCAGCAGTGAATTAGCGGGAAGAGGCCCAGATACGCAGTATTTT

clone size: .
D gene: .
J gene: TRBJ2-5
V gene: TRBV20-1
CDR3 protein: CSGALSKTQYF
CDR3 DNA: TGCAGTGGGGCCCTTTCGAAGACCCAGTACTTC

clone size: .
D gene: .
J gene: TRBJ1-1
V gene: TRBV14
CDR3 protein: CASSLSLNTEAFF
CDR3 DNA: TGTGCCAGCAGCCTGAGTTTGAACACTGAAGCTTTCTTT

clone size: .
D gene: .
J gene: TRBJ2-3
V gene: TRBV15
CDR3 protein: CATSRGGTDTQYF
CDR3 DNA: TGTGCCACCAGCAGAGGGGGCACAGATACGCAGTATTTT

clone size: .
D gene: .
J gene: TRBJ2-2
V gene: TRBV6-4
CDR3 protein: CASSDSQGTGELFF
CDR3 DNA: TGTGCCAGCAGTGACTCTCAGGGCACCGGGGAGCTGTTTTTT

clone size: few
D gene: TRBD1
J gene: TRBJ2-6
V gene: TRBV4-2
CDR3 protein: CASSQARDSQSGANVLTF
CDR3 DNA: TGTGCCAGCAGCCAAGCTCGGGACAGCCAGTCTGGGGCCAACGTCCTGACTTTC

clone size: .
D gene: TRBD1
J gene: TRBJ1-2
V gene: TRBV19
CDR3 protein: CASSPRDRGRGYGYTF
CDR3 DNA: TGTGCCAGTAGTCCCCGGGACAGGGGGCGCGGGTATGGCTACACCTTC

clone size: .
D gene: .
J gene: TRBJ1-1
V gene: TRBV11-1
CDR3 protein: CASSFRGGATNTEAFF
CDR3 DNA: TGTGCCAGCAGCTTCCGTGGGGGGGCAACGAACACTGAAGCTTTCTTT

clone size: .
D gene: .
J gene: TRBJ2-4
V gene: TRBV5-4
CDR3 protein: CASSPEGDEAKNIQYF
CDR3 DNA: TGTGCCAGCAGCCCGGAGGGGGATGAGGCCAAAAACATTCAGTACTTC

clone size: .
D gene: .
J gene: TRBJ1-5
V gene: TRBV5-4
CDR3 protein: CASSPKPGGGGNQPQHF
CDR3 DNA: TGTGCCAGCAGCCCGAAACCCGGGGGTGGAGGCAATCAGCCCCAGCATTTT

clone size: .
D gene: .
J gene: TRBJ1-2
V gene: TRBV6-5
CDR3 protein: CASSYYQPGYGYTF
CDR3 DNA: TGTGCCAGCAGTTACTATCAACCGGGCTATGGCTACACCTTC

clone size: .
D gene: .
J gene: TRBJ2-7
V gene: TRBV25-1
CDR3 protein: CASSEQWPPYEQYF
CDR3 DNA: TGTGCCAGCAGTGAACAGTGGCCCCCCTACGAGCAGTACTTC

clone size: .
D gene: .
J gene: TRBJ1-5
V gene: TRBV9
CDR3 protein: CASSVSGHNQPQHF
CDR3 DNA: TGTGCCAGCAGCGTATCAGGTCACAATCAGCCCCAGCATTTT

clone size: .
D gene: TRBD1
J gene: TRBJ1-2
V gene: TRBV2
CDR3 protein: CASSQTPWPGQGYGYTF
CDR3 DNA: TGTGCCAGCAGTCAAACTCCTTGGCCTGGACAGGGGTACGGCTACACCTTC

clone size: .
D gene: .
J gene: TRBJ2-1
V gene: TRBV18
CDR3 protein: CASSPTRNEQFF
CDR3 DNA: TGTGCCAGCTCACCCACTCGAAATGAGCAGTTCTTC

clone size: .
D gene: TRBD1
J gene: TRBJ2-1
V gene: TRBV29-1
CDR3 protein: CSANTGERGQFF
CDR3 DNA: TGCAGCGCCAATACAGGGGAGAGAGGGCAGTTCTTC

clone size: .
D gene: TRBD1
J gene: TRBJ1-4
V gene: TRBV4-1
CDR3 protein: CASSQVGGQSNEKLFF
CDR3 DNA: TGCGCCAGCAGCCAAGTGGGGGGACAGAGTAATGAAAAACTGTTTTTT

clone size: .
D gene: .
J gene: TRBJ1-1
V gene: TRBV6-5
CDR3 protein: CASFLGQENTEAFF
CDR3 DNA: TGTGCCAGCTTCCTGGGGCAGGAGAACACTGAAGCTTTCTTT

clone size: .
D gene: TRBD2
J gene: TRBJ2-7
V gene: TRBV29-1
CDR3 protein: CSVESGSSYEQYF
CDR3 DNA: TGCAGCGTTGAGAGCGGGAGCTCCTACGAGCAGTACTTC

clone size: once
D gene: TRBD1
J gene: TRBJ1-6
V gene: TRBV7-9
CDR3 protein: CASTLGGQGYRALHF
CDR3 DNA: TGTGCCAGCACCCTCGGGGGACAGGGCTATCGAGCCCTCCACTTT

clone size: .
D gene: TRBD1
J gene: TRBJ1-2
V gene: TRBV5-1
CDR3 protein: CASSRDSPYGYTF
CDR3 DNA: TGCGCCAGCAGCAGGGACAGCCCCTATGGCTACACCTTC

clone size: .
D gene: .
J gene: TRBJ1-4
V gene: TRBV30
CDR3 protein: CAWTASRTDATNEKLFF
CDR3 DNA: TGTGCCTGGACCGCCTCTAGGACGGATGCAACTAATGAAAAACTGTTTTTT

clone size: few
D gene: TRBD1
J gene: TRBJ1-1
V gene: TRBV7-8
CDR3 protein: CASSQGQMGMNTEAFF
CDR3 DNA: TGTGCCAGCAGCCAGGGACAGATGGGGATGAACACTGAAGCTTTCTTT